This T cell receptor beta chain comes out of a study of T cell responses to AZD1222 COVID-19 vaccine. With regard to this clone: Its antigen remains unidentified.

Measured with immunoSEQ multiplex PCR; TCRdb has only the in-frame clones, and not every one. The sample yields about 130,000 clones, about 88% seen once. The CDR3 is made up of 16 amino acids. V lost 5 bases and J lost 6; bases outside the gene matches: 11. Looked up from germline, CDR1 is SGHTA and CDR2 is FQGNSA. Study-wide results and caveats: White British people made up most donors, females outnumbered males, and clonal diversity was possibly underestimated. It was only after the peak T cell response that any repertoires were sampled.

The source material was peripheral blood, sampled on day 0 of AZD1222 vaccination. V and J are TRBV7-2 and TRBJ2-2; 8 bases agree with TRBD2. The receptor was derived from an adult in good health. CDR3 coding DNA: TGTGCCAGCAGCCAGAGGGACGGGGGGGCCCCCGGGGAGCTGTTTTTT. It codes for CASSQRDGGAPGELFF.